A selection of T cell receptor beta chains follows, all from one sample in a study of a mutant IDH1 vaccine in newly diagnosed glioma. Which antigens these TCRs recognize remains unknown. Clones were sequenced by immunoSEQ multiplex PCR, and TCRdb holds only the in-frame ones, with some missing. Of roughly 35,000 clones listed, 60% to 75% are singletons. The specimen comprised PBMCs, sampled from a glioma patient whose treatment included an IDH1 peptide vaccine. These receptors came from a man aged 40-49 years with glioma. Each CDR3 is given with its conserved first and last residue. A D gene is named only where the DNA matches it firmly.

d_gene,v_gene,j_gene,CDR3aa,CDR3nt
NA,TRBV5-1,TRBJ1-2,CASSLLEDTGNGYTF,TGCGCCAGCAGCTTGTTAGAGGACACCGGGAATGGCTACACCTTC
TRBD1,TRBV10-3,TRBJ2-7,CAISEDRGFPNYEQYF,TGTGCCATCAGTGAGGACAGGGGGTTCCCGAACTACGAGCAGTACTTC
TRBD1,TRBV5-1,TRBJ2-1,CASSLGQSLGHEQFF,TGCGCCAGCAGCCTGGGACAGTCTTTAGGCCATGAGCAGTTCTTC
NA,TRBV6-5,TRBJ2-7,CASSTRDGGLKQYF,TGTGCCAGCTCCACCCGGGACGGTGGTCTCAAGCAGTACTTC
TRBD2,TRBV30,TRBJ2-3,CAWSTEREPTDTQYF,TGTGCCTGGAGTACAGAGCGGGAGCCCACAGATACGCAGTATTTT
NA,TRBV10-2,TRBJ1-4,CASSESILNRQTEKLFF,TGCGCCAGCAGTGAGTCGATCTTAAACAGGCAGACTGAAAAACTGTTTTTT
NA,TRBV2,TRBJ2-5,CASSPPFTETQYF,TGTGCCAGCAGCCCCCCCTTCACAGAGACCCAGTACTTC
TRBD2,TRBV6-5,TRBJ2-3,CAGSWEGTDTQYF,TGTGCCGGCAGTTGGGAGGGAACAGATACGCAGTATTTT
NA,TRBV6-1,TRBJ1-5,CASSKMGPNTWPQHF,TGTGCCAGTTCCAAGATGGGGCCGAACACCTGGCCCCAGCATTTT
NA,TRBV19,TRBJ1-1,CASKAGAYLNTEAFF,TGTGCCAGTAAAGCAGGGGCCTACTTGAACACTGAAGCTTTCTTT
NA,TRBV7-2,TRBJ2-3,CASSFPDTQYF,TGTGCCAGCAGCTTTCCCGATACGCAGTATTTT
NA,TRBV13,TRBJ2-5,CASSGGGRQETQYF,TGTGCCAGCAGCGGAGGGGGAAGACAAGAGACCCAGTACTTC
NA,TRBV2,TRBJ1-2,CASSERGPVAYGYTF,TGTGCCAGCAGTGAAAGGGGTCCTGTGGCCTATGGCTACACCTTC
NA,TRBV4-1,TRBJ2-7,CASSQGLGTEQYF,TGCGCCAGCAGCCAAGGGCTGGGTACCGAGCAGTACTTC
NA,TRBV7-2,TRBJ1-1,CASSLGAGGEAFF,TGTGCCAGCAGCTTAGGGGCCGGGGGGGAAGCTTTCTTT
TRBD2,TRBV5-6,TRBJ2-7,CASSFLAGLPYEQYF,TGTGCCAGCAGCTTCCTAGCGGGCCTCCCCTACGAGCAGTACTTC
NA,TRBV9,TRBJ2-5,CASSATGTGWETQYF,TGTGCCAGCAGCGCTACTGGTACAGGCTGGGAGACCCAGTACTTC
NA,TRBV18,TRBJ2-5,CASSPGREETQYF,TGTGCCAGCTCACCGGGGAGAGAAGAGACCCAGTACTTC
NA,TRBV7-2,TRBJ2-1,CASSLARGLSSYNEQFF,TGTGCCAGCAGCTTAGCGCGGGGCTTAAGCTCCTACAATGAGCAGTTCTTC
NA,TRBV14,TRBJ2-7,CASSPNNRGEQYF,TGTGCCAGCAGCCCCAATAACCGTGGCGAGCAGTACTTC
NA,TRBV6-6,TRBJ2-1,CASSYSRGMRDNEQFF,TGTGCCAGCAGTTACTCTAGAGGGATGAGGGACAATGAGCAGTTCTTC
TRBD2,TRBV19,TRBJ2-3,CASSQRTSGDADTQYF,TGTGCCAGTAGCCAAAGGACTAGCGGGGACGCAGATACGCAGTATTTT
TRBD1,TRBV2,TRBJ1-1,CASRDRDTEAFF,TGTGCCAGCAGGGACAGGGACACTGAAGCTTTCTTT
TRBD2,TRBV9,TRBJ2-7,CASSASQTSTVYEQYF,TGTGCCAGCAGCGCCTCTCAGACTAGCACGGTCTACGAGCAGTACTTC